This T cell receptor beta chain was retrieved from a study of identical twins. Healthy Caucasians provided all donations. A note on this clonotype: Its antigen remains unknown.

Germline CDR1 and CDR2: SGHKS and YYEKEE (reference sequence). The V end lost 3 bases, the J end lost 7 bases, and 11 bases lay between the germline ends. The CDR3 consists of 14 residues. Findings of the study overall: Insertions were fewer in abundant cord blood beta clonotypes, whereas memory repertoires showed none of this pattern.

TCRdb re-analysed the 5' RACE reads in MiXCR, keeping a single row per CDR3 protein. This repertoire shows roughly 1.6 million distinct CDR3 sequences, about 31% found once; its top ten account for over 0.25%. The TCR originated in a newborn girl in good health. What was sequenced was cord blood. The rearrangement uses TRBV5-5 and TRBJ1-6, with D perhaps TRBD1 (6 bases). The CDR3 sequence is CASSSGTTNSPLHF. For the CDR3, the DNA is TGTGCCAGCAGCTCCGGGACAACCAATTCACCCCTCCACTTT.